The entry that follows covers one TCR beta chain sequence. The sample is drawn from a study of OX40 agonist ivuxolimab in advanced cancers. Study-level background: A diagnosis of hepatocellular carcinoma, melanoma, renal cell or head and neck cancer was present in dose-escalation patients. Three patients responded partially, comprising one with hepatocellular carcinoma and two with cutaneous melanoma. Participants, around 80% male, averaged around 60 years of age, ranging from about 23 to 85.

The assay was immunoSEQ multiplex PCR, and TCRdb's table has in-frame clones only and misses some. The table includes under 20,000 clones, about 89% detected once. CDR3 length equals 13 residues. Germline loops: CDR1 MDHEN, CDR2 SYDVKM. V shed 4 bases and J shed 1 base, with 8 bases lying between them. The sequencing here drew on CD4+ or CD8+ T cells sorted from blood, taken in a trial of the OX40 agonist ivuxolimab. The chain is built from TRBV28 and TRBJ2-7, with TRBD1 as a possible D gene (6 bases). This clonotype was obtained from an adult with an advanced solid tumor such as melanoma, head and neck, liver or kidney cancer. In DNA, the CDR3 is TGTGCCAGCAGTTCCGGACAGTCCTACGAGCAGTACTTC. It specifies CASSSGQSYEQYF. The variable domain in full, completed from reference TRBV28 and TRBJ2-7, reads DVKVTQSSRYLVKRTGEKVFLECVQDMDHENMFWYRQDPGLGLRLIYFSYDVKMKEKGDIPEGYSVSREKKERFSLILESASTNQTSMYLCASSSGQSYEQYFGPGTRLTVT.